Below are 9 T cell receptor beta chains sequenced from a single sample in a study of OX40 agonist ivuxolimab in advanced cancers. Sequencing used immunoSEQ multiplex PCR; TCRdb keeps in-frame clones, though not all of them. Here the sample spans tens of thousands of clones, roughly 70% being singletons. The sequences come from CD4+ or CD8+ T cells sorted from blood, collected in a trial of the OX40 agonist ivuxolimab. The receptor source for this set is an adult with an advanced solid tumor such as melanoma, head and neck, liver or kidney cancer.

This rearrangement joins TRBV11-1 to TRBJ2-1, with 8 nucleotides matching TRBD1. The CDR3 has 14 residues. J lost 7 bases, V lost 4 bases, and 6 bases had no gene match. The germline V gene encodes CDR1 SGHAT and CDR2 FQDESV (reference sequence). CDR3 in DNA: TGTGCCAGCAGCTCTCGGACAGGGATGAATGAGCAGTTCTTC. Its translation: CASSSRTGMNEQFF.

The genes are TRBV9 and TRBJ1-3; a weak D match, TRBD1 (5 bases). V was trimmed by 0 bases and J by 7 bases, leaving 14 bases between them. CDR3 length equals 15 residues. Germline assignment: CDR1 SGDLS and CDR2 YYNGEE. This CDR3 is CASSVDTASGNTIYF. CDR3 DNA: TGTGCCAGCAGCGTAGATACTGCCTCAGGGAACACCATATATTTT. The whole variable domain, filled in from reference TRBV9 and TRBJ1-3, reads DSGVTQTPKHLITATGQRVTLRCSPRSGDLSVYWYQQSLDQGLQFLIQYYNGEERAKGNILERFSAQQFPDLHSELNLSSLELGDSALYFCASSVDTASGNTIYFGEGSWLTVV.

This clone showed up just once. The rearrangement links TRBV7-2 to TRBJ1-5, with D possibly matching TRBD1 (6 bases). In germline, CDR1 is SGHTA, CDR2 FQGNSA. Trimming removed 6 bases at V and 6 bases at J, with 18 bases between. The CDR3 has 15 amino acids. The DNA of the CDR3 is TGTGCCAGCAGGGAAGCGCCTGGGGGCAGTCAGCCCCAGCATTTT. Translated: CASREAPGGSQPQHF.

J is TRBJ2-2 and V is TRBV11-3; TRBD1 matches 8 bases. This CDR3 is built from 15 residues. The germline CDR1 and CDR2 sequences are SGHNT and YENEEA. V was pared by 2 bases and J by 5 bases, with 4 bases of the junction left unmatched. In DNA, the CDR3 is TGTGCCAGCAGCTTATACAGGGGGGAGACCGGGGAGCTGTTTTTT. It translates to CASSLYRGETGELFF.

This CDR3 reads CASSDRRRADTQYF. For the CDR3, the DNA is TGTGCCAGCAGTGATCGGCGGCGGGCAGATACGCAGTATTTT. The gene calls are TRBV28 and TRBJ2-3; D may be TRBD2 (5 bases). The ends were cut back, 5 bases at V and 4 bases at J, with 13 bases in the middle. In germline, CDR1 is MDHEN, CDR2 SYDVKM. The CDR3 has 14 residues.

The J gene is TRBJ2-1, the V gene TRBV9, with 8 bases aligning to TRBD2. Trimming took 0 bases from V and 7 from J; bases not matched to a gene: 6. The CDR3 loop spans 15 amino acids. CDR1 is SGDLS, CDR2 YYNGEE, per germline. The CDR3 DNA sequence: TGTGCCAGCAGCGTAGGGGTAGCGGGGTTAAATGAGCAGTTCTTC. This sequence encodes CASSVGVAGLNEQFF. Full variable domain (missing parts from reference TRBV9 and TRBJ2-1): DSGVTQTPKHLITATGQRVTLRCSPRSGDLSVYWYQQSLDQGLQFLIQYYNGEERAKGNILERFSAQQFPDLHSELNLSSLELGDSALYFCASSVGVAGLNEQFFGPGTRLTVL.

This clone was observed a few times. The J gene is TRBJ2-2, the V gene TRBV28; D gene ambiguous. The V gene's germline CDR1 is MDHEN and CDR2 SYDVKM. Deletions cut 2 bases from V and 1 base from J, with 2 bases between. The CDR3 runs to 13 residues. Here the CDR3 reads CASSLVNTGELFF. The CDR3 DNA follows: TGTGCCAGCAGTTTAGTGAACACCGGGGAGCTGTTTTTT. The complete variable domain, with remaining parts taken from reference TRBV28 and TRBJ2-2, reads DVKVTQSSRYLVKRTGEKVFLECVQDMDHENMFWYRQDPGLGLRLIYFSYDVKMKEKGDIPEGYSVSREKKERFSLILESASTNQTSMYLCASSLVNTGELFFGEGSRLTVL.

The rearrangement uses TRBV6-1 and TRBJ2-1; 15 positions agree with TRBD2. The V segment lost 3 bases and the J segment 1 base; nucleotides outside the gene matches: 4. CDR1 is MNHNS, CDR2 SASEGT, per germline. CDR3 length: 18 residues. CDR3 nucleotide sequence: TGTGCCAGCAGTGAGGGACTAGCGGGGGGCGGGTCCTACAATGAGCAGTTCTTC. Translated, it gives CASSEGLAGGGSYNEQFF.

The rearrangement joins TRBV9 to TRBJ2-2; 7 positions agree with TRBD1. The V gene end was trimmed by 4 bases and the J gene end by 5 bases; junction bases not matched to a gene: 14. The CDR3 sequence is 17 residues long. Germline loops: CDR1 SGDLS, CDR2 YYNGEE. CDR3 loop: CASSLPGSGQSTGELFF. CDR3 nucleotide sequence: TGTGCCAGCAGCCTCCCCGGGTCGGGACAGTCAACCGGGGAGCTGTTTTTT.